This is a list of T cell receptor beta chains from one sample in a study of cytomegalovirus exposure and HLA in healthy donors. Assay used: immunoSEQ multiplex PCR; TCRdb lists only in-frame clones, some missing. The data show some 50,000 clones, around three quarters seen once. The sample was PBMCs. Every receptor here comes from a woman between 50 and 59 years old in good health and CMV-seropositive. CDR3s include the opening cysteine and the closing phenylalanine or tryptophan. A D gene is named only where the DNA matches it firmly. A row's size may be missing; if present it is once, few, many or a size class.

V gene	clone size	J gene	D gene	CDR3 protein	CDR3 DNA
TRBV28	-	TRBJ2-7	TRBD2	CASSSPLELAGGPDEQYF	TGTGCCAGCTCCTCCCCGCTAGAGTTAGCGGGAGGGCCGGACGAGCAGTACTTC
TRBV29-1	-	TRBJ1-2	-	CSSVTGTGYTF	TGCAGCTCCGTCACAGGGACCGGCTACACCTTC
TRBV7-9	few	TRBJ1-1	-	CASPSGGSVDTEAFF	TGTGCCAGCCCCTCGGGGGGTTCGGTGGACACTGAAGCTTTCTTT
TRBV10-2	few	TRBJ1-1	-	CASSERGISEAFF	TGCGCCAGCAGTGAGAGGGGAATCTCTGAAGCTTTCTTT
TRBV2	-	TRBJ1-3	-	CASSVSGNTIYF	TGTGCCAGCAGTGTATCTGGAAACACCATATATTTT
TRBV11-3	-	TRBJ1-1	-	CASRWENRQDTEAFF	TGTGCCAGCAGGTGGGAGAACAGACAAGACACTGAAGCTTTCTTT
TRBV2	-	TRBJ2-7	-	CASSTDSYEQYF	TGTGCCAGCAGTACAGATTCCTACGAGCAGTACTTC
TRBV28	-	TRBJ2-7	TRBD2	CASSSQEGGAEQYF	TGTGCCAGCAGTTCACAAGAGGGAGGGGCCGAGCAGTACTTC
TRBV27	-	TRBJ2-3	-	CASSGFGQITDTQYF	TGTGCCAGCAGTGGGTTCGGACAGATCACAGATACGCAGTATTTT
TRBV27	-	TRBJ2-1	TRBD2	CASSHLLAGGPDEQFF	TGTGCCAGCAGTCACCTACTAGCGGGGGGGCCGGATGAGCAGTTCTTC
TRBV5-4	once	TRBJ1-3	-	CASSFQASGNTIYF	TGTGCCAGCAGCTTTCAAGCCTCTGGAAACACCATATATTTT
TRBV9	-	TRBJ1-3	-	CASSVRGFGNTIYF	TGTGCCAGCAGCGTCCGGGGATTTGGAAACACCATATATTTT
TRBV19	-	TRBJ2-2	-	CASSMVARGTGELFF	TGTGCCAGTAGTATGGTGGCCCGGGGCACCGGGGAGCTGTTTTTT
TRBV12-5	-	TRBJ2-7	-	CASGLVQGQTSYEQYF	TGTGCTAGTGGTTTGGTACAGGGCCAGACCTCCTACGAGCAGTACTTC
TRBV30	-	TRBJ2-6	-	CAYRTGSGANVLTF	TGTGCCTACCGCACGGGGTCTGGGGCCAACGTCCTGACTTTC
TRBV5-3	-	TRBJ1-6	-	CARSPGCNSPLHF	TGTGCCAGAAGCCCAGGGTGCAATTCACCCCTCCACTTT
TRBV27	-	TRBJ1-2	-	CASSVAQAPLHGYTF	TGTGCCAGCAGTGTAGCCCAAGCACCGCTCCATGGCTACACCTTC
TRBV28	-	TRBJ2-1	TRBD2	CASNEPPPGTSGLSSYNEQFF	TGTGCCAGCAATGAGCCGCCTCCGGGGACTAGCGGACTGAGCTCCTACAATGAGCAGTTCTTC
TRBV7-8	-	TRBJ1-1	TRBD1	CASSSGQGREAFF	TGTGCCAGCAGCTCTGGACAGGGAAGAGAAGCTTTCTTT
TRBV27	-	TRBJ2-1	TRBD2	CASTPPGTKSYNEQFF	TGTGCCAGCACCCCTCCCGGGACTAAATCCTACAATGAGCAGTTCTTC
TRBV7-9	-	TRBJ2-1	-	CASSSLLEDGTYNEQFF	TGTGCCAGCAGCTCGCTGTTGGAGGACGGGACCTACAATGAGCAGTTCTTC
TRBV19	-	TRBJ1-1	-	CASSIRRGNTEAFF	TGTGCCAGTAGTATAAGGCGGGGGAACACTGAAGCTTTCTTT
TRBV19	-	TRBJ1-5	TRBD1	CASSMGQVNQPQHF	TGTGCCAGTAGTATGGGACAGGTTAATCAGCCCCAGCATTTT
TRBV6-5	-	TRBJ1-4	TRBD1	CASSTGGGADEKLFF	TGTGCCAGCAGCACCGGAGGGGGCGCTGACGAAAAACTGTTTTTT
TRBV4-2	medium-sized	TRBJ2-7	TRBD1	CASSQEEAGGYEQYF	TGTGCCAGCAGCCAAGAGGAGGCAGGGGGCTACGAGCAGTACTTC
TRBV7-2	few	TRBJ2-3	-	CASSPLRPGGTDTQYF	TGTGCCAGCAGCCCCCTGCGCCCGGGGGGCACAGATACGCAGTATTTT
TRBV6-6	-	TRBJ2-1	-	CASLATAYNEQFF	TGTGCCAGTCTAGCGACCGCCTACAATGAGCAGTTCTTC
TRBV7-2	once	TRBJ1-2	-	CASSLGSGSNYGYTF	TGTGCCAGCAGCTTAGGGTCAGGGTCTAACTATGGCTACACCTTC
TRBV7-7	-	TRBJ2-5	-	CASSPETQYF	TGTGCCAGCAGTCCGGAGACCCAGTACTTC
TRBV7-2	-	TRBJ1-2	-	CASSLVREDGYTF	TGTGCCAGCAGCTTAGTCAGGGAGGATGGCTACACCTTC
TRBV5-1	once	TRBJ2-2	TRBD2	CASSLGAGVNTGELFF	TGCGCCAGCAGCTTGGGAGCGGGGGTAAACACCGGGGAGCTGTTTTTT
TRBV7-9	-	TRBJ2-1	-	CASSLGLVVNEQFF	TGTGCCAGCAGCTTAGGGTTAGTTGTAAATGAGCAGTTCTTC
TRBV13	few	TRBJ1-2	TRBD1	CASSSLTGNYGYTF	TGTGCCAGCAGCTCATTGACAGGGAACTATGGCTACACCTTC
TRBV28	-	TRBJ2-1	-	CASSLVLGQGTTYLNEQFF	TGTGCCAGCAGTTTGGTGCTGGGCCAGGGAACCACATACCTCAATGAGCAGTTCTTC
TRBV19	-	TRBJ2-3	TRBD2	CASSRGLADTQYF	TGTGCCAGTAGTAGGGGACTAGCAGATACGCAGTATTTT
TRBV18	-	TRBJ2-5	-	CASSPGQGETQYF	TGTGCCAGCTCACCAGGGCAGGGGGAGACCCAGTACTTC
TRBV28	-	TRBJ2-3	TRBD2	CASSPGLAGGPGWDTQYF	TGTGCCAGCAGTCCCGGACTAGCGGGAGGGCCGGGGTGGGATACGCAGTATTTT
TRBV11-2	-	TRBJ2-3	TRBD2	CASSGPGLVTDTQYF	TGTGCCAGCAGCGGGCCGGGACTAGTCACAGATACGCAGTATTTT
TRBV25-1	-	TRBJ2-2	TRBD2	CASKAGANTGELFF	TGTGCCAGCAAGGCGGGAGCGAACACCGGGGAGCTGTTTTTT
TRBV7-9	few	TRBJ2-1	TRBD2	CASRQRERGGNEQFF	TGTGCCAGCAGACAACGGGAGCGGGGGGGCAATGAGCAGTTCTTC
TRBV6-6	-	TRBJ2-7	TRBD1	CASSGAGDRRYEQYF	TGTGCCAGCAGCGGTGCTGGGGACAGGAGGTACGAGCAGTACTTC
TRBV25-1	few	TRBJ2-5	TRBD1	CASSRGQNQETQYF	TGTGCCAGCAGTCGGGGACAGAACCAAGAGACCCAGTACTTC
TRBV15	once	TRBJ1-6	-	CATNEVGSLHF	TGTGCCACCAACGAGGTTGGGTCCCTCCACTTT
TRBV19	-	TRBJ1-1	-	CASTKQGGYTEAFF	TGTGCCAGTACGAAACAGGGCGGGTACACTGAAGCTTTCTTT
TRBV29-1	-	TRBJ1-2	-	CSVEDKPRVQGYTF	TGCAGCGTTGAAGACAAGCCCAGGGTGCAGGGCTACACCTTC
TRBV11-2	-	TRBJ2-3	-	CASSIQGLNTQYF	TGTGCCAGCAGTATACAGGGACTAAACACGCAGTATTTT
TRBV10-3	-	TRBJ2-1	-	CAISELANEQFF	TGTGCCATCAGTGAACTAGCCAATGAGCAGTTCTTC
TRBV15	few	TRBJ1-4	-	CATSSTGTGRTNEKLFF	TGTGCCACCAGCAGTACCGGTACGGGGAGAACTAATGAAAAACTGTTTTTT
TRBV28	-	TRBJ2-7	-	CASRVGGTDTYEQYF	TGTGCCAGCAGGGTCGGCGGGACAGATACCTACGAGCAGTACTTC
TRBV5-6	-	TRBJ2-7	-	CASSLLGQSSYEQYF	TGTGCCAGCAGCTTATTGGGGCAGAGCTCCTACGAGCAGTACTTC
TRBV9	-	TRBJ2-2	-	CASSVIGDTGELFF	TGTGCCAGCAGCGTTATAGGGGACACCGGGGAGCTGTTTTTT